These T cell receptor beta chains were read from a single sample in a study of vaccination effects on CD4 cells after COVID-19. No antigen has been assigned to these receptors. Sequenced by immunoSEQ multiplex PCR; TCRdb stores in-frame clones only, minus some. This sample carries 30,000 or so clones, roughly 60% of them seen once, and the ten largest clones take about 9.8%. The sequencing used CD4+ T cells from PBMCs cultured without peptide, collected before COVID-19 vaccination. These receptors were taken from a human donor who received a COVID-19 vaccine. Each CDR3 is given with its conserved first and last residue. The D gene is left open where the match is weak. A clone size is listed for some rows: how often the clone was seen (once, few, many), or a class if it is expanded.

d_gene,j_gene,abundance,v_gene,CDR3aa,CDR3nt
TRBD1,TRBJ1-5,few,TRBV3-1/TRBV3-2,CASSQGAGGNQPQHF,TGTGCCAGCAGCCAAGGCGCAGGGGGGAATCAGCCCCAGCATTTT
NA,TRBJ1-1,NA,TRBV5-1,CASSTGSNTEAFF,TGCGCCAGCAGCACCGGTTCCAACACTGAAGCTTTCTTT
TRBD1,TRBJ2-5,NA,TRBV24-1,CATSDLALGQRSSQETQYF,TGTGCCACCAGTGATTTGGCTCTGGGACAGAGAAGTTCTCAAGAGACCCAGTACTTC
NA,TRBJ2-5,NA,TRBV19,CASSIVFSTQETQYF,TGTGCCAGTAGTATAGTATTTTCCACTCAAGAGACCCAGTACTTC
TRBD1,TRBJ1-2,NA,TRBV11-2,CASRRTGQRDYGYTF,TGTGCCAGCAGAAGGACAGGGCAAAGGGACTATGGCTACACCTTC
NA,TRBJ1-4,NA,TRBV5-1,CASSFLTTNEKLFF,TGCGCCAGCAGCTTTCTAACAACTAATGAAAAACTGTTTTTT
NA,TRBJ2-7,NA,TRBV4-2,CASSQDRDGDLRYEQYF,TGTGCCAGCAGCCAAGATCGAGACGGCGATTTAAGGTACGAGCAGTACTTC
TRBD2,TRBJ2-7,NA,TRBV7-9,CASSQAGADEQYF,TGTGCCAGCAGCCAAGCGGGAGCGGACGAGCAGTACTTC
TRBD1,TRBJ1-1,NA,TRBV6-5,CASRGQGAGNTEAFF,TGTGCCAGCAGGGGACAGGGGGCCGGAAACACTGAAGCTTTCTTT
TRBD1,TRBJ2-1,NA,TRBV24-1,CATSDTGTGGYNEQFF,TGTGCCACCAGTGATACCGGGACAGGGGGTTACAATGAGCAGTTCTTC
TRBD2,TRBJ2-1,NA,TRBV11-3,CASSRGGSGYHNEQFF,TGTGCCAGCAGCCGGGGGGGCAGCGGATATCACAATGAGCAGTTCTTC
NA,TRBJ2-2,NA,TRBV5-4,CASSWDTGELFF,TGTGCCAGCAGCTGGGACACCGGGGAGCTGTTTTTT
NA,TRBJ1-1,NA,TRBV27,CASSLRLGDTEAFF,TGTGCCAGCAGTTTGAGGCTAGGAGACACTGAAGCTTTCTTT
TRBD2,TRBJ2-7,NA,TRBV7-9,CASSLYGGDAYEQYF,TGTGCCAGCAGCTTATATGGGGGGGATGCGTACGAGCAGTACTTC
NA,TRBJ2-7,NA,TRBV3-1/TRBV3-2,CASSQEGLRGGFDEQYF,TGTGCCAGCAGCCAAGAAGGCTTGAGGGGGGGATTTGACGAGCAGTACTTC
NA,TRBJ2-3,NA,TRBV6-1,CASSDNIVLKTDTQYF,TGTGCCAGCAGTGATAATATAGTCCTAAAAACAGATACGCAGTATTTT
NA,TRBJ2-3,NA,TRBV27,CASSRRTADTQYF,TGTGCCAGCAGCCGCAGGACAGCGGATACGCAGTATTTT
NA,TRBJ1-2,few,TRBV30,CAWSVPGEANYGYTF,TGTGCCTGGAGTGTACCTGGAGAAGCTAACTATGGCTACACCTTC
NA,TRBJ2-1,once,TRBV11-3,CASSLGADYNEQFF,TGTGCCAGCAGCTTAGGCGCAGACTACAATGAGCAGTTCTTC
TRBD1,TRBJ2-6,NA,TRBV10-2,CASSESRQGASLGANVLTF,TGCGCCAGCAGTGAGTCTCGACAGGGGGCAAGTCTTGGGGCCAACGTCCTGACTTTC
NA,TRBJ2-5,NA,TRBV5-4,CASSPIISEETQYF,TGTGCCAGCAGCCCAATAATTAGCGAAGAGACCCAGTACTTC
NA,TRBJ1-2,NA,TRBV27,CASSYGGVGGYTF,TGTGCCAGCAGTTATGGAGGGGTGGGGGGCTACACCTTC
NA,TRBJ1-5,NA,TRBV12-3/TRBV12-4,CASSPSNQPQHF,TGTGCCAGCAGCCCTAGCAATCAGCCCCAGCATTTT
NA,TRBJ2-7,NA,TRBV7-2,CASSLSVYEQYF,TGTGCCAGCAGCTTATCAGTATACGAGCAGTACTTC
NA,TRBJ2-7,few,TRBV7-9,CASSRGSYEQYF,TGTGCCAGCAGCCGAGGGTCCTACGAGCAGTACTTC
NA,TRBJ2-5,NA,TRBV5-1,CASSLVASVETQYF,TGCGCCAGCAGCTTGGTGGCTAGCGTGGAGACCCAGTACTTC
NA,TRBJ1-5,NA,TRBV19,CASRQSWRGQPQHF,TGTGCCAGTCGACAGTCATGGAGGGGTCAGCCCCAGCATTTT
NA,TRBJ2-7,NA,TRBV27,CASSPRDFHYEQYF,TGTGCCAGCAGCCCTCGGGACTTTCATTACGAGCAGTACTTC
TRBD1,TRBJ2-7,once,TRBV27,CASGDPGQGPEQYF,TGTGCCAGCGGTGACCCGGGACAGGGGCCCGAGCAGTACTTC